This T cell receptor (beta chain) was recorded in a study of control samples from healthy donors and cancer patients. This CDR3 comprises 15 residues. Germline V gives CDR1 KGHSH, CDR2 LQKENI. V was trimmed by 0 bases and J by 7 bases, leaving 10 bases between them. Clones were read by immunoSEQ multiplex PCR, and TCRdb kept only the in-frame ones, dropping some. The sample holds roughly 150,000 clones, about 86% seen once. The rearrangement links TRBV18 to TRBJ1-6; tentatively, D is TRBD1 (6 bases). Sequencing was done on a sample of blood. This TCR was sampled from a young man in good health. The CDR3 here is CASSPPGGENSPLHF. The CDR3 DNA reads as TGTGCCAGCTCACCACCCGGGGGCGAAAATTCACCCCTCCACTTT.